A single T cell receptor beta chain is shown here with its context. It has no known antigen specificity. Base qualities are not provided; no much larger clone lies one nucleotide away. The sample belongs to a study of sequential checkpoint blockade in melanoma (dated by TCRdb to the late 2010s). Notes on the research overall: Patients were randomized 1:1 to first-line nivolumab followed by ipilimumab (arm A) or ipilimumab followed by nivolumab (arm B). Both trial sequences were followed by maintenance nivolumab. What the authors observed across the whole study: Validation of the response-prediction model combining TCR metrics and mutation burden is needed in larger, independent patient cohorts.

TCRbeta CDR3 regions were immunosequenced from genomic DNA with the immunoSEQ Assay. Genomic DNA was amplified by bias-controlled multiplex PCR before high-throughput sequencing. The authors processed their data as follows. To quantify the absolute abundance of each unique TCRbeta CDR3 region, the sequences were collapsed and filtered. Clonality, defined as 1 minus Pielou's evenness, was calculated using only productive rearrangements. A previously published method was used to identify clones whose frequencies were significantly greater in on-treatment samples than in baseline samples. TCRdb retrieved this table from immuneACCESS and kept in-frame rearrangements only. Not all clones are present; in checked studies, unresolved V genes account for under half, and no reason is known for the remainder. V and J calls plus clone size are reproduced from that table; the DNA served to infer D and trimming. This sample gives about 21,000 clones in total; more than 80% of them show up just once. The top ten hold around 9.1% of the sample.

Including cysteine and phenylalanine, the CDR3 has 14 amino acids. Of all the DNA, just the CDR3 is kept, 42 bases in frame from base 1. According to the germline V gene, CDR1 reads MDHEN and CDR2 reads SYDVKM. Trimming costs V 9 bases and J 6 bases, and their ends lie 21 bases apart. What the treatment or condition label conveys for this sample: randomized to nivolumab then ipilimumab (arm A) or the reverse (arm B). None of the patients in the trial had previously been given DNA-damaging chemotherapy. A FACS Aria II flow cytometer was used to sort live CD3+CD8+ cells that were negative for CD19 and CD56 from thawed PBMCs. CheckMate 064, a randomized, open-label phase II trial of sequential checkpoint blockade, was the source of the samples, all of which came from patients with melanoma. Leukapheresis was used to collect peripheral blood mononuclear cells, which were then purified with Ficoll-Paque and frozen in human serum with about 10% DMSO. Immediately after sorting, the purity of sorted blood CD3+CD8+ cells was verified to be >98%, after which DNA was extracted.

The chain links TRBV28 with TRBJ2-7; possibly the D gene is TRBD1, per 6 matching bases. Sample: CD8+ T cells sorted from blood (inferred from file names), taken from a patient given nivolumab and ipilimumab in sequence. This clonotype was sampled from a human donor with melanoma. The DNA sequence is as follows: TGTGCCAGTTTACCCACGGGATGGGGGCCCGAGCAGTACTTC. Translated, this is CASLPTGWGPEQYF.